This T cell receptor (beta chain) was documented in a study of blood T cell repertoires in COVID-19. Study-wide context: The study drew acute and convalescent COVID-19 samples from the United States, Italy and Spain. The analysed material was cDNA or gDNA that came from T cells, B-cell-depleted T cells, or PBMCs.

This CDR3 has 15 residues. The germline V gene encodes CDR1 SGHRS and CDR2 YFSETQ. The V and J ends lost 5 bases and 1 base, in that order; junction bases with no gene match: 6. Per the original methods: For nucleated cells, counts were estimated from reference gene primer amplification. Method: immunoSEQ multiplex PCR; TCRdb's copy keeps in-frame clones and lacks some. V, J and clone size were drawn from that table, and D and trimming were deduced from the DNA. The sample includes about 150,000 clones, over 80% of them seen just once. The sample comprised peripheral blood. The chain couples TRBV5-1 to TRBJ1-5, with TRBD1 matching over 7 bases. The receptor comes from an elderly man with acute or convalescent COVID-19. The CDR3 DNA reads TGCGCCAGCAGAAGGGGGCTCGAAAGCAATCAGCCCCAGCATTTT. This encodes CASRRGLESNQPQHF.